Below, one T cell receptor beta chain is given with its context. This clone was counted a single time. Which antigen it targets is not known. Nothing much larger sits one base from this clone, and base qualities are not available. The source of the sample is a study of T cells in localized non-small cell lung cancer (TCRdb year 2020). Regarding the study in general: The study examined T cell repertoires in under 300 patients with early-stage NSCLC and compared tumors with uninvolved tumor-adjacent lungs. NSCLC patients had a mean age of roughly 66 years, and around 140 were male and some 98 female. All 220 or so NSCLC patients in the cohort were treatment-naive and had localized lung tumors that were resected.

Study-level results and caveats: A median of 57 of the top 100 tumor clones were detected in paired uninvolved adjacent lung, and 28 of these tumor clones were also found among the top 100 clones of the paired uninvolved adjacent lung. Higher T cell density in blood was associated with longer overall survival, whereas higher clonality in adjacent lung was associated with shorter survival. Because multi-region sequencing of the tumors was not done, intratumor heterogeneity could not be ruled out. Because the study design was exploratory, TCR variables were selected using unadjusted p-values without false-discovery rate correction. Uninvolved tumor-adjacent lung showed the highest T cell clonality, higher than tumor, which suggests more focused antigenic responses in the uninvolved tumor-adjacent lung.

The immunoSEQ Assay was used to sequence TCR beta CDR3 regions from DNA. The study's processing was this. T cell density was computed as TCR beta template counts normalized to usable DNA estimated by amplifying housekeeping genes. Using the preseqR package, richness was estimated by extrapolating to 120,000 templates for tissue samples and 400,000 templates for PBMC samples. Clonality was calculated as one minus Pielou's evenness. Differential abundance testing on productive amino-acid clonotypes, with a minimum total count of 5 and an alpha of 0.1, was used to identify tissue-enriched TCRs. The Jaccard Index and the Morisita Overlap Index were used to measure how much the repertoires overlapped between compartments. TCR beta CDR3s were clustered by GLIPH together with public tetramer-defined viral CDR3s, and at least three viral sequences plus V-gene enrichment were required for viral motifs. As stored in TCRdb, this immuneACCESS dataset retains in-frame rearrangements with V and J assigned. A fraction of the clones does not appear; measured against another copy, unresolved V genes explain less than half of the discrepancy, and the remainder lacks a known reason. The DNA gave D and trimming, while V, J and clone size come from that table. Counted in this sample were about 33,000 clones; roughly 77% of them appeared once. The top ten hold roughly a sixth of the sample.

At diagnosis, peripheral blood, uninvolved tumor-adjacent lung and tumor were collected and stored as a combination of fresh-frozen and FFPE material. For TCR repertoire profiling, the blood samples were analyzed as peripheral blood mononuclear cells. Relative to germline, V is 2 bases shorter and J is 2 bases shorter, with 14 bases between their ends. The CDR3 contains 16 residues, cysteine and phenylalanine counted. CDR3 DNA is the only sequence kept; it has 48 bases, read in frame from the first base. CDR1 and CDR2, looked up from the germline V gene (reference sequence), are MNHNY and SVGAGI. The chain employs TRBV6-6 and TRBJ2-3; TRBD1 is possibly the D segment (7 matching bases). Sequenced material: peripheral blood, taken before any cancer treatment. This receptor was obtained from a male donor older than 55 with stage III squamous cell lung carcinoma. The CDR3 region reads CASSYSQGGHTDTQYF. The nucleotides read TGTGCCAGCAGTTACAGTCAGGGGGGCCACACAGATACGCAGTATTTT.